These 11 T cell receptor beta chains were all obtained from the same sample, sequenced in a study of siplizumab effects on memory and regulatory T cells. The assay was immunoSEQ multiplex PCR, and TCRdb's table has in-frame clones only and misses some. The table shows about 46,000 clones, with 93% occurring only once. The sample comprised CD8+ T cells sorted from blood. The receptors originated from a human donor in good health.

This clone was found once. The chain couples TRBV5-1 to TRBJ1-1; weak D call: TRBD1 (6 bases). V was clipped by 2 bases and J by 0 bases, with 11 bases between them. Germline loops: CDR1 SGHRS, CDR2 YFSETQ. CDR3 length equals 15 residues. The CDR3 DNA reads as TGCGCCAGCAGCTTACAGGGTCAGATGAACACTGAAGCTTTCTTT. It translates to CASSLQGQMNTEAFF. Looking up the rest from reference TRBV5-1 and TRBJ1-1 gives the full variable domain: KAGVTQTPRYLIKTRGQQVTLSCSPISGHRSVSWYQQTPGQGLQFLFEYFSETQRNKGNFPGRFSGRQFSNSRSEMNVSTLELGDSALYLCASSLQGQMNTEAFFGQGTRLTVV.

The chain uses TRBV12-5 and TRBJ2-5; 10 bases fit TRBD1. This CDR3 has 17 amino acids. J gave up 2 bases and V 0 bases, and 6 bases lay outside the gene matches. Germline V gene data show CDR1 as LGHNT and CDR2 as FRNRAP. The DNA for the CDR3 is TGTGCTAGTGGTTTGGTACTGACAGGGGGCGTGCAAGAGACCCAGTACTTC. Translation gives CASGLVLTGGVQETQYF.

The CDR3 spells CAWSEQGADQPQHF. In DNA form, the CDR3 reads TGTGCCTGGAGCGAACAGGGGGCGGATCAGCCCCAGCATTTT. The V and J genes are TRBV30 and TRBJ1-5, with 9 nucleotides matching TRBD1. The CDR3 is made up of 14 amino acids. Germline trimming cut 3 bases from V and 5 bases from J; bases unmatched to any gene: 5. Germline loops: CDR1 GTSNPN, CDR2 SVGIG (reference sequence).

This clone was recorded once. The chain has TRBV27 and TRBJ2-5, with 11 positions matching TRBD2. CDR1 and CDR2 (germline): MNHEY, SMNVEV (reference sequence). The J segment lost 5 bases and the V segment lost 4 bases, leaving 15 bases of the junction unmatched. The CDR3 extends over 18 amino acids. The CDR3 sequence: CASSSRLLAGVDWETQYF. For the CDR3, the DNA is TGTGCCAGCAGTTCCCGACTACTAGCGGGAGTAGATTGGGAGACCCAGTACTTC.

J is TRBJ2-3 and V is TRBV7-8; maybe TRBD2 (5 bases). The CDR3 length is 14 residues. Trimming stripped 5 bases from V and 4 bases from J, with 13 bases between. Germline CDR1 and CDR2: SGHVS and FQNEAQ. The CDR3 here is CASSRGRESDTQYF. Written as DNA, the CDR3 is TGTGCCAGCAGCCGAGGTAGGGAGTCAGATACGCAGTATTTT.

CDR3 region: CASSLGGVSGYTF. DNA of the CDR3: TGTGCCAGCAGCTTAGGGGGGGTAAGCGGCTACACCTTC. This rearrangement joins TRBV11-2 to TRBJ1-2, with TRBD1 as a possible D gene (5 bases). This CDR3 comprises 13 residues. From germline, CDR1 is SGHAT and CDR2 FQNNGV. Trimming took off 1 base at V and 8 bases at J, with 11 bases between the two ends.

The rearrangement links TRBV9 to TRBJ2-7; 11 bases fit TRBD2. CDR3 size: 15 residues. V shed 3 bases, J shed 3 bases, and the junction held 5 bases outside the gene matches. CDR1 is SGDLS and CDR2 is YYNGEE in the germline V gene. CDR3 DNA sequence: TGTGCCAGCAGCGCCGGGACTAGCGGATTCTACGAGCAGTACTTC. This translates into CASSAGTSGFYEQYF. Complete variable domain (other parts from reference TRBV9 and TRBJ2-7): DSGVTQTPKHLITATGQRVTLRCSPRSGDLSVYWYQQSLDQGLQFLIQYYNGEERAKGNILERFSAQQFPDLHSELNLSSLELGDSALYFCASSAGTSGFYEQYFGPGTRLTVT.

This clone came up once. This chain links TRBV6-5 with TRBJ2-1; D is uncertain. CDR1 is MNHEY and CDR2 is SVGAGI in the germline V gene. This CDR3 has 12 amino acids. V was clipped by 4 bases and J by 8 bases, with 9 bases between them. In DNA form, the CDR3 reads TGTGCCAGCAGTTCATGGAACGATGAGCAGTTCTTC. Translating gives CASSSWNDEQFF.

The gene calls are TRBV7-9 and TRBJ1-4, with TRBD1 matching over 7 bases. This CDR3 region has 15 residues. Trimming removed 5 bases from V and 5 bases from J; junction bases left unmatched: 8. From germline, CDR1 is SEHNR and CDR2 FQNEAQ (reference sequence). CDR3 sequence (DNA): TGTGCCAGCAGCGAACAGGACAGGCTCAATGAAAAACTGTTTTTT. It yields the protein CASSEQDRLNEKLFF.

This chain joins TRBV7-9 and TRBJ2-1; TRBD1 or TRBD2 may be the D gene (5 bases each). The CDR3 loop spans 16 amino acids. Germline V CDR1 and CDR2: SEHNR, FQNEAQ (reference sequence). Deletions cut 5 bases from V and 5 bases from J, with 19 bases between. CDR3 nucleotide sequence: TGTGCCAGCAGCCGTGAGGCGGGCCTCAGGGACAATGAGCAGTTCTTC. Translation: CASSREAGLRDNEQFF.

This chain joins TRBV27 and TRBJ1-1; D gene uncertain. CDR1 and CDR2 (germline): MNHEY, SMNVEV (reference sequence). This CDR3 has 14 residues. V was pared by 5 bases and J by 6 bases, with 16 bases between. The CDR3 region is CASSGVLTMAEAFF. The CDR3 DNA reads TGTGCCAGCAGTGGGGTCCTAACTATGGCTGAAGCTTTCTTT.